This is a list of T cell receptor beta chains from one sample in a study of monozygotic twins with inflammatory bowel disease. TCRdb reprocessed the 5' RACE reads, with one entry per CDR3 protein and no DNA. In all, the sample yields about 450,000 distinct CDR3 sequences. Material: blood. These receptors all come from a human donor with ulcerative colitis or Crohn's disease, or a healthy co-twin of an affected twin (not recorded which). Both conserved end residues are part of each CDR3.

TRBV27	TRBJ2-2	CASRVGTTNTWELFF
TRBV5-1	TRBJ2-5	CASFRDEDQETQYF
TRBV6-1	TRBJ2-1	CASTLAGGLTYNEQFF
TRBV5-1	TRBJ2-3	CASTLQGAVTDTQYF
TRBV6-1	TRBJ1-2	CASRRDISGYGYTF
TRBV12-3/TRBV12-4	TRBJ1-5	CASSKGRINQPQHF
TRBV6-2/TRBV6-3	TRBJ2-3	CASSYGGGRSDTQYF
TRBV5-4	TRBJ1-2	CASSPGTVWFGYTF
TRBV18	TRBJ2-5	CASSPNFQETQYF
TRBV7-2	TRBJ2-7	CASSLSGLPSYEQYF
TRBV29-1	TRBJ2-1	CSVLSGRRNEQFF
TRBV7-2	TRBJ1-6	CASSLSASLYNSPLHF
TRBV7-2	TRBJ2-3	CASNLGTDTQYF
TRBV12-3/TRBV12-4	TRBJ1-3	CASSWARRGNTIYF
TRBV5-1	TRBJ2-3	CASSLVSPYTDTQYF
TRBV5-4	TRBJ2-3	CASSLGRDIWYF
TRBV7-9	TRBJ1-6	CASSLWTDNSPLHF
TRBV15	TRBJ2-3	CATSPTGNADTQYF
TRBV5-1	TRBJ1-1	CASTPGYKDTEAFF
TRBV6-1	TRBJ1-2	CASSEAGGIGGYTF
TRBV7-3	TRBJ2-2	CASSLHQREIAGELFF
TRBV12-3/TRBV12-4	TRBJ2-1	CTSSPLGEYNEQFF
TRBV7-8	TRBJ2-7	CASSLPTAKDEQYF
TRBV29-1	TRBJ2-7	CSVVGTASSYEQYF
TRBV3-1	TRBJ2-1	CASSLTRNEQFF
TRBV5-1	TRBJ2-4	CASSFERGSVENIQYF
TRBV29-1	TRBJ2-2	CSVDWAGELFF
TRBV11-2	TRBJ2-3	CASSPGRLAGETDTQYF
TRBV11-1	TRBJ2-2	CASSPPLSGPVDNTGELFF
TRBV2	TRBJ2-2	CASGTGWTGELFF
TRBV28	TRBJ2-4	CASSSEGPWDIQYF
TRBV18	TRBJ1-1	CASSPLDKNTEAFF
TRBV20-1	TRBJ2-7	CSARDPVTDGSYEQYF
TRBV2	TRBJ2-1	CASSERWGNEQFF
TRBV30	TRBJ2-3	CAWSVGPGAPDTQYF
TRBV20-1	TRBJ2-5	CSARHVETQYF
TRBV28	TRBJ2-1	CASRLTGEQFF
TRBV5-1	TRBJ2-2	CASSLPSYAGELFF
TRBV15	TRBJ1-1	CATSRDRKGTKAFF
TRBV15	TRBJ2-2	CATSRYGQNTGELFF
TRBV3-1	TRBJ2-1	CASSQDPAVYNEQFF
TRBV2	TRBJ2-5	CATAVTIETQYF
TRBV20-1	TRBJ2-7	CSARLDRGVSHEQYF